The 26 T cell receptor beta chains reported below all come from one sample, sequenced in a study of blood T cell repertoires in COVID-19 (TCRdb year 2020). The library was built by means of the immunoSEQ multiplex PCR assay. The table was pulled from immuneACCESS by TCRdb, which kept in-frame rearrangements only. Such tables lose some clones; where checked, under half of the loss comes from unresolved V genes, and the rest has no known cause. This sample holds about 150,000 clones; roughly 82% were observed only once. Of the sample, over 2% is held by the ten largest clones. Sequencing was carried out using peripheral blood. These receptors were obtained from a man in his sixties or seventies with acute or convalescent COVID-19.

The CDR3 is CASSGGRGVGETQYF. For the CDR3, the DNA is TGCGCCAGCAGCGGGGGCCGGGGGGTAGGAGAGACCCAGTACTTC. The V and J genes are TRBV5-1 and TRBJ2-5; TRBD2 might be the D (7 bases). With 4 bases removed from V and 4 bases from J, the gap between germline ends came to 17 bases. The germline V gene has CDR1 SGHRS and CDR2 YFSETQ. The CDR3 totals 15 residues.

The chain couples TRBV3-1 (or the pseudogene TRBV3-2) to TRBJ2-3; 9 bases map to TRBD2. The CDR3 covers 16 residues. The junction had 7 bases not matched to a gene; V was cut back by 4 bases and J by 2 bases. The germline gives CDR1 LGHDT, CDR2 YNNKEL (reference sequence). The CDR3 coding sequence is TGTGCCAGCAGCCCCCGGCTAGCGGGACTCACAGATACGCAGTATTTT. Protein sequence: CASSPRLAGLTDTQYF.

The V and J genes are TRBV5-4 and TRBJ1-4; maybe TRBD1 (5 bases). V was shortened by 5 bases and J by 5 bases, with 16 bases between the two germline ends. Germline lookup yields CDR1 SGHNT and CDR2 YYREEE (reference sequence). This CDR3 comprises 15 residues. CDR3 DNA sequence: TGTGCCAGCAGTTTGACAGTTCAGAGCAATGAAAAACTGTTTTTT. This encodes CASSLTVQSNEKLFF.

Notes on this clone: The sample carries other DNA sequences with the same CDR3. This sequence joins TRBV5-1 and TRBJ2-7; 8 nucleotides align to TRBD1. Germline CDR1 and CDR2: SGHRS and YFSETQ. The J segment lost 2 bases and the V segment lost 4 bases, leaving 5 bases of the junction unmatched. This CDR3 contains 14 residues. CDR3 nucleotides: TGCGCCAGCAGCGCCGGGACAGGTACCTACGAGCAGTACTTC. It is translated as CASSAGTGTYEQYF.

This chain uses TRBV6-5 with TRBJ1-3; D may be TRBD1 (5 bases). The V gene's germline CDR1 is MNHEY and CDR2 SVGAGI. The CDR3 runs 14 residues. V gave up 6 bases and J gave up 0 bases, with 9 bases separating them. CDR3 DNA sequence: TGTGCCAGCAGATCAGACAGCTCTGGAAACACCATATATTTT. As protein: CASRSDSSGNTIYF.

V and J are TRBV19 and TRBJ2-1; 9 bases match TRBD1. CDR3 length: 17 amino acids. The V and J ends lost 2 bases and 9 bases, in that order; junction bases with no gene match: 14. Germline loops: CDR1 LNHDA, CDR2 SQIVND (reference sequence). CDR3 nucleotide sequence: TGTGCCAGTAGTATATCTCTCCCCGGACAGGGGTATGGTGAGCAGTTCTTC. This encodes CASSISLPGQGYGEQFF.

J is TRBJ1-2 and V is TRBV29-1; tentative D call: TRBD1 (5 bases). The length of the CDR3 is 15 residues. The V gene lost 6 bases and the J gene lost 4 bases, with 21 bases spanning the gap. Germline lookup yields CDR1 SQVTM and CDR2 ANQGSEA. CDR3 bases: TGCAGCGTAGAGGCTGGGGCCGACCCGCGCTATGGCTACACCTTC. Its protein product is CSVEAGADPRYGYTF.

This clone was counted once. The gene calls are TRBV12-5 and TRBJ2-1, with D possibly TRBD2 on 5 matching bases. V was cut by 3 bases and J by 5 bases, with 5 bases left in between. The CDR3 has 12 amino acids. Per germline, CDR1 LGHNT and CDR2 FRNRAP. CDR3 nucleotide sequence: TGTGCTAGTGGTTTACTAGACAATGAGCAGTTCTTC. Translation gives CASGLLDNEQFF.

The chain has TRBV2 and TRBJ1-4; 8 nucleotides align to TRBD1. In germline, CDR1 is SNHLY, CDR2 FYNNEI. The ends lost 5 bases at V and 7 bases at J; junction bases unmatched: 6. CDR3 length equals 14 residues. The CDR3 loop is CASSTGGSSEKLFF. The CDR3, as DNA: TGTGCCAGCAGTACAGGGGGTTCTAGTGAAAAACTGTTTTTT.

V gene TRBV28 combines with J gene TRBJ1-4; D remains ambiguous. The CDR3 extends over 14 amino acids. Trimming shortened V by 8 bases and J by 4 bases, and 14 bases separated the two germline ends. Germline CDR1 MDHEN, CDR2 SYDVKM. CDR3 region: CASFNGRGNEKLFF. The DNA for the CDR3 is TGTGCCAGCTTTAACGGGCGGGGTAATGAAAAACTGTTTTTT.

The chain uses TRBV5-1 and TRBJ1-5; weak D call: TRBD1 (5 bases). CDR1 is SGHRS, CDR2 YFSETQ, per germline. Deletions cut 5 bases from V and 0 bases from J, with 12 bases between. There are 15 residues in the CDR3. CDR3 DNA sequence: TGCGCCAGCAGACAAGACAGCCATAGCAATCAGCCCCAGCATTTT. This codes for CASRQDSHSNQPQHF.

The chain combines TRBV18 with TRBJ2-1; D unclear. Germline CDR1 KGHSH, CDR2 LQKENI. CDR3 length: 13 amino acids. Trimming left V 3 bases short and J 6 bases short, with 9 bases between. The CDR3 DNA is TGTGCCAGCTCACCCCCCAGTGTCAATGAGCAGTTCTTC. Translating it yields CASSPPSVNEQFF.

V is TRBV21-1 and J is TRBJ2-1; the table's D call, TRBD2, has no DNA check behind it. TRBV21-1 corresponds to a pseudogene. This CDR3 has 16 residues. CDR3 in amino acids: CASSKGEGTPYNEQFF. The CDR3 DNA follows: TGTGCCAGCAGCAAAGGGGAGGGGACGCCCTACAATGAGCAGTTCTTC.

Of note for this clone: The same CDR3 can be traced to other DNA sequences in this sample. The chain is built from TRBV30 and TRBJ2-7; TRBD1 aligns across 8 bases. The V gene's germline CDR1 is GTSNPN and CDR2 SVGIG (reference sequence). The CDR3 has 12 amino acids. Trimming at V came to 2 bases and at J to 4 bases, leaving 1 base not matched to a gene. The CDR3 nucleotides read TGTGCCTGGAGTCGACAGGGGTACGAGCAGTACTTC. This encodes CAWSRQGYEQYF.

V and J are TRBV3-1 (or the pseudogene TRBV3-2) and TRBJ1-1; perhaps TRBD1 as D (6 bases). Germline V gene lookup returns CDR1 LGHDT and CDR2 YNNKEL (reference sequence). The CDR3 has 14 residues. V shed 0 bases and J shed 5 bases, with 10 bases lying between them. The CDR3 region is CASSQDTQGTEAFF. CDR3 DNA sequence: TGTGCCAGCAGCCAAGACACACAGGGAACTGAAGCTTTCTTT.

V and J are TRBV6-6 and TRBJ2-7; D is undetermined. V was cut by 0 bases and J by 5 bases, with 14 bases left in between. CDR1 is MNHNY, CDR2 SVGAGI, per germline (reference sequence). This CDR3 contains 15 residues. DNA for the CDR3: TGTGCCAGCAGTTACTCGAATCAAGCTCCGGACGAGCAGTACTTC. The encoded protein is CASSYSNQAPDEQYF.

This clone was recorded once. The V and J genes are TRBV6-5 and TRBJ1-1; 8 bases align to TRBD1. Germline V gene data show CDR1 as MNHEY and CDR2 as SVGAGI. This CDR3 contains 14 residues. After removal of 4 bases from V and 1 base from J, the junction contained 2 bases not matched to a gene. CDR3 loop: CASSFQGANTEAFF. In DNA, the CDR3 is TGTGCCAGCAGTTTTCAGGGGGCGAACACTGAAGCTTTCTTT.

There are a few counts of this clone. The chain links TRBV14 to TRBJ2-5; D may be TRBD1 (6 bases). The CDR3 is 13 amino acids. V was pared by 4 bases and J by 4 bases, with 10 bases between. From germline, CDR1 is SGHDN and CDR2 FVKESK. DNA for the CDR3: TGTGCCAGCAGCCTCAGGGGAGTAGAGACCCAGTACTTC. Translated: CASSLRGVETQYF. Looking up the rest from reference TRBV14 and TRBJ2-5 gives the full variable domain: EAGVTQFPSHSVIEKGQTVTLRCDPISGHDNLYWYRRVMGKEIKFLLHFVKESKQDESGMPNNRFLAERTGGTYSTLKVQPAELEDSGVYFCASSLRGVETQYFGPGTRLLVL.

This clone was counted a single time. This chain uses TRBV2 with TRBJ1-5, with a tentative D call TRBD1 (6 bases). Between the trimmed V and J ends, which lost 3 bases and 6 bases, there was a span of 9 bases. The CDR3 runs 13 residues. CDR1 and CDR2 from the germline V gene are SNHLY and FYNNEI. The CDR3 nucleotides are TGTGCCAGCAGTGACAGGGGCGGTCAGCCCCAGCATTTT. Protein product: CASSDRGGQPQHF.

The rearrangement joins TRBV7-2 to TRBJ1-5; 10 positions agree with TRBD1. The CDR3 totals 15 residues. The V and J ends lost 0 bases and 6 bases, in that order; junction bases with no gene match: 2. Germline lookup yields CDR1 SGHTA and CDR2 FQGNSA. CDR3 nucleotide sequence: TGTGCCAGCAGCTTAGCGACAGGGGGCAGTCAGCCCCAGCATTTT. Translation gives CASSLATGGSQPQHF.

The CDR3 reads CASSLLGRVNTEAFF. The CDR3 nucleotides are TGTGCCAGCAGCTTATTGGGGAGAGTGAACACTGAAGCTTTCTTT. The J gene is TRBJ1-1, the V gene TRBV7-9; D uncertain. CDR3 size: 15 residues. V was pared by 2 bases and J by 0 bases, with 10 bases between. Germline assignment: CDR1 SEHNR and CDR2 FQNEAQ (reference sequence).

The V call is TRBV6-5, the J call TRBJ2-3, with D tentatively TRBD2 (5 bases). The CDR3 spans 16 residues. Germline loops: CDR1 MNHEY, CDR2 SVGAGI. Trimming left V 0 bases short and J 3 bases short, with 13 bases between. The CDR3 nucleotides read TGTGCCAGCAGTTACTCCCCGCGGGCTCGGACAGATACGCAGTATTTT. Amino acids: CASSYSPRARTDTQYF.

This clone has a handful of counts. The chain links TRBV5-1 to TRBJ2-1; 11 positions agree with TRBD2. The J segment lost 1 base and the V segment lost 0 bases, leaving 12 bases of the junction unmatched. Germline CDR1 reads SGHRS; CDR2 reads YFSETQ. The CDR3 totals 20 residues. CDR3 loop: CASSLASLAGGHGSYNEQFF. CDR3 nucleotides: TGCGCCAGCAGCTTGGCCTCGTTAGCGGGGGGGCATGGATCCTACAATGAGCAGTTCTTC.

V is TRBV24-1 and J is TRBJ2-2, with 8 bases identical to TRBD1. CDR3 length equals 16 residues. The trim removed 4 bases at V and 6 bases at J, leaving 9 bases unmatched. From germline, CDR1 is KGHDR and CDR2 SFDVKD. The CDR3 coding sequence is TGTGCCACCAGTGACCCAAGGACAGGGCCACCCGGGGAGCTGTTTTTT. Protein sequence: CATSDPRTGPPGELFF.

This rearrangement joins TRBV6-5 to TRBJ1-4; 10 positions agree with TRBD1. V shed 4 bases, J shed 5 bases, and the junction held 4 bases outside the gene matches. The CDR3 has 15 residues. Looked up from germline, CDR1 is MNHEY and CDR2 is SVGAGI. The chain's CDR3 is CASSSWTGGNEKLFF. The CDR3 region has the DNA TGTGCCAGCAGTTCGTGGACAGGGGGGAATGAAAAACTGTTTTTT.

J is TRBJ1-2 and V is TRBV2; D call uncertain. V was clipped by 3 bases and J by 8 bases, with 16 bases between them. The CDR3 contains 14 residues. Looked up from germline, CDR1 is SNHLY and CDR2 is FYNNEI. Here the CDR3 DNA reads TGTGCCAGCAGTGACCTAGTCAGAAAGGTCGGCTACACCTTC. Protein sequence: CASSDLVRKVGYTF.